Below, one TCR beta chain is given with its context. The data derive from a study of blood T cell repertoires in COVID-19. Study-wide context: The cDNA or gDNA used as material had been derived from T cells, B-cell-depleted T cells, or PBMCs.

Assignments of participants to cohorts depended upon their own reported clinical history. V was clipped by 5 bases and J by 3 bases, with 14 bases between them. The CDR3 length is 15 residues. Germline lookup yields CDR1 MNHEY and CDR2 SVGEGT. Repertoires were generated with immunoSEQ multiplex PCR, while TCRdb's copy carries only in-frame clones and drops some. The sample lists about 310,000 clones, roughly 86% occurring once. The material sequenced was PBMCs or T cells enriched from blood (not recorded which). The receptor was isolated from a woman aged 25 to 39 who had recovered from COVID-19. The V call is TRBV6-2 or TRBV6-3, the J call TRBJ1-3, with no clear D. CDR3 nucleotides: TGTGCCAGCAGTGCCTTCCGGGGAGATGGAAACACCATATATTTT. Protein: CASSAFRGDGNTIYF.